The clone carrying this TCR beta chain came up many times. Antigen unknown. The data were taken from a study of identical twins. Regarding the study as a whole: While abundant cord blood beta clonotypes carried fewer insertions, memory repertoires showed no such pattern.

The authors used template switching to add a universal primer site and gave cDNA unique molecular identifiers. Each CDR3 protein is one row after TCRdb ran MiXCR on the 5' RACE reads. This table holds approximately 670,000 distinct CDR3 sequences, less than 7% found once. The ends were cut back, 3 bases at V and 4 bases at J, with 10 bases in the middle. The CDR3 consists of 14 residues. Germline-derived CDR1 and CDR2 are SGHTA and FQGNSA. The chain joins TRBV7-2 to TRBJ1-3, with a weak D call TRBD1 (5 bases). Specimen: naive T cells sorted from blood. This TCR derives from a young man in good health. CDR3 protein: CASSFWGPGNTIYF. In nucleotides, the CDR3 is TGTGCCAGCAGCTTCTGGGGCCCGGGAAACACCATATATTTT.